This TCR beta chain was sequenced for a study of blood T cell repertoires in COVID-19. Profiled with immunoSEQ multiplex PCR; TCRdb holds only in-frame clones, not every one. The profile shows approximately 250,000 clones, 65% to 90% of them singletons. The origin of this receptor is a woman in her fifties or sixties with acute COVID-19. Sequences were obtained from PBMCs or T cells enriched from blood (not recorded which).

In nucleotides, the CDR3 is TGTGCCAGCAGCCACCGGACAGGGCAAACCTATGGCTACACCTTC. Translation gives CASSHRTGQTYGYTF. The V gene is TRBV28, the J gene TRBJ1-2; 8 bases line up with TRBD1. CDR3 length equals 15 residues. Trimming at V came to 6 bases and at J to 4 bases, leaving 10 bases not matched to a gene. Per the germline V gene, CDR1 is MDHEN and CDR2 is SYDVKM.